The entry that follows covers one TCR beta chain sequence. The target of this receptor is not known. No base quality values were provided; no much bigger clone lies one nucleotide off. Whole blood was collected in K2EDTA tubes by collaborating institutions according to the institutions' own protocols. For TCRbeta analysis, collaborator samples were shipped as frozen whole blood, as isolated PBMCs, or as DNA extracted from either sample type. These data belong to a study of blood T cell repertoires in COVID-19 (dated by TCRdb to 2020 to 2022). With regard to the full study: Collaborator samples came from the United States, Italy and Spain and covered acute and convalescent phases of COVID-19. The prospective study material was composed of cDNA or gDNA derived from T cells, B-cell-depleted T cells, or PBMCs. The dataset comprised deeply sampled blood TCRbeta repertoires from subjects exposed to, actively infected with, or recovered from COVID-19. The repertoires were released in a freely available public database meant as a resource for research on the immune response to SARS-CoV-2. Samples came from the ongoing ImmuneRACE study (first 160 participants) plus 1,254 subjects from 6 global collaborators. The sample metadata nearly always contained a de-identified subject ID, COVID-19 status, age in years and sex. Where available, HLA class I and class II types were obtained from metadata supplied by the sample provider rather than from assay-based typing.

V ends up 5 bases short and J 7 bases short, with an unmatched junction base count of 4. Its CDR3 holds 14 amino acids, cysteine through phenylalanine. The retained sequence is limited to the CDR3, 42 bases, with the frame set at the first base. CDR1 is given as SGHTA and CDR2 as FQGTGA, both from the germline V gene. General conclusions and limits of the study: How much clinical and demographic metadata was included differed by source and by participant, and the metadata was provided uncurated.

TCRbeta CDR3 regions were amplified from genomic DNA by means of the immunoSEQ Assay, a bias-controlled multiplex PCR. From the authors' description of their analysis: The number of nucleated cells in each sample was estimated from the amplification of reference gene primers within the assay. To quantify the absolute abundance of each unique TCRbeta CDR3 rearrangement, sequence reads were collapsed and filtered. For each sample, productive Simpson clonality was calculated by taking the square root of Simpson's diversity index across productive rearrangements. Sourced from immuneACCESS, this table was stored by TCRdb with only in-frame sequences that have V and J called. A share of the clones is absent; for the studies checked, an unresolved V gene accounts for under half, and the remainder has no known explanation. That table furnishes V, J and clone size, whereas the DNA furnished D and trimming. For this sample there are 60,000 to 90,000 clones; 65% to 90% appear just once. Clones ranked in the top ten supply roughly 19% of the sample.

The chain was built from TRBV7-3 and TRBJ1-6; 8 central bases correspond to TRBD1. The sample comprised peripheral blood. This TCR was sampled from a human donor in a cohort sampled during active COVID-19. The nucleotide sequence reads TGTGCCAGCAGCACGACAGGGGCGAATTCACCCCTCCACTTT. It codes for CASSTTGANSPLHF.